This T cell receptor (beta chain) was identified in a study of T cell responses to AZD1222 COVID-19 vaccine. Overall study results and limits: Researchers took repertoire samples only after the peak T cell response had come. The reported proportion of spike-specific TCRs targeting unmutated variant regions was nearly half. Across spike, vaccine-associated CD4 TCRs were found, dominant at 160-218 and 743-854.

About this clone itself: The antigen is undetermined.

Data came from immunoSEQ multiplex PCR; TCRdb stores just in-frame clones and leaves some out. Seen here are approximately 160,000 clones, roughly 90% observed once, and the top ten hold 4.4%. The CDR3 extends over 15 amino acids. Trimming removed 1 base from V and 4 bases from J, with 11 bases in between. Per the germline V gene, CDR1 is PRHDT and CDR2 is FYEKMQ (reference sequence). Specimen: peripheral blood, collected on day 0 of AZD1222 vaccination. The rearrangement joins TRBV13 to TRBJ1-3, with a tentative D call TRBD1 (6 bases). This TCR was recovered from an adult in good health. CDR3 sequence reads: CASSLDSGAGNTIYF. The CDR3, as DNA: TGTGCCAGCAGCTTAGATTCAGGGGCGGGAAACACCATATATTTT. The whole variable domain, remainder taken from reference TRBV13 and TRBJ1-3, is AAGVIQSPRHLIKEKRETATLKCYPIPRHDTVYWYQQGPGQDPQFLISFYEKMQSDKGSIPDRFSAQQFSDYHSELNMSSLELGDSALYFCASSLDSGAGNTIYFGEGSWLTVV.